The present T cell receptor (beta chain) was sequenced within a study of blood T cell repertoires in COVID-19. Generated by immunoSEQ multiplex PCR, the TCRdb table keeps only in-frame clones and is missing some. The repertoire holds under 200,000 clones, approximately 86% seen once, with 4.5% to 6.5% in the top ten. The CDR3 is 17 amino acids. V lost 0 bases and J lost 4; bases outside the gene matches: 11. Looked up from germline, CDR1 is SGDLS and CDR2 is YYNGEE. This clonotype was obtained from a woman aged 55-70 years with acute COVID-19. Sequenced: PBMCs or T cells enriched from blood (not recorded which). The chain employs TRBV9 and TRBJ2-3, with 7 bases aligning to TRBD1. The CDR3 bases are TGTGCCAGCAGCGTAGCTACCGGTGAGGGGGCCCCAGATACGCAGTATTTT. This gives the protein CASSVATGEGAPDTQYF.